A selection of T cell receptor beta chains follows, all from one sample in a study of blood T cell repertoires in COVID-19. Sequenced by immunoSEQ multiplex PCR; TCRdb stores in-frame clones only, minus some. The sample records 9,000 to 10,000 clones, around three quarters being singletons. The source material was peripheral blood. These TCRs come from a human donor in a cohort sampled during active COVID-19. The CDR3 runs from the conserved cysteine through the conserved F or W.

CDR3: CASRTGVEAFF; V: TRBV19
CDR3: CASSLLSTGVDTEAFF; V: TRBV27
CDR3: CASSTDRDTEAFF; V: TRBV7-3
CDR3: CASSATGTRNQPQHF; V: TRBV5-5
CDR3: CASSLRGQGSNEQYF; V: TRBV5-6
CDR3: CAISGNQQAQPQHF; V: TRBV10-3
CDR3: CASAKQGHNSPLHF; V: TRBV27
CDR3: CASSRNRDRSSPLHF; V: TRBV6-5
CDR3: CASSYRDSPLHF; V: TRBV19
CDR3: CASRQGQGRPTKGKLFF; V: TRBV3-1/TRBV3-2
CDR3: CASSQMPGENYGYTF; V: TRBV3-1/TRBV3-2
CDR3: CASSEFQGMGEQYF; V: TRBV10-2
CDR3: CASSSTGTGMYEQYF; V: TRBV5-1
CDR3: CSAPAPYSAF; V: TRBV20-1
CDR3: CSVTPGTTSTDTQYF; V: TRBV29-1
CDR3: CASSLGQGSSPLHF; V: TRBV7-9
CDR3: CASSPTGGGGLNSPLHF; V: TRBV18
CDR3: CASSLSAGYATEAFF; V: TRBV27
CDR3: CASSGPGHQTSYEQYF; V: TRBV19
CDR3: CASSPFQTSGYNEQFF; V: TRBV4-1
CDR3: CASSQLRVFGNTIYF; V: TRBV4-1
CDR3: CASRRDNSQSYTF; V: TRBV6-5
CDR3: CASSLVGGGSSYNEQFF; V: TRBV11-2
CDR3: CASSPISTGELFF; V: TRBV4-1
CDR3: CAWSQGRNSYEQYF; V: TRBV30
CDR3: CASRTGDYNEQFF; V: TRBV5-1
CDR3: CASSVGDSSGNTIYF; V: TRBV9
CDR3: CASSPGGVGYGYTF; V: TRBV4-1
CDR3: CASSQVTGSRTQYF; V: TRBV4-3
CDR3: CASSLLGSDSPLHF; V: TRBV27
CDR3: CAIRAGGGGLGEQYF; V: TRBV10-3
CDR3: CASRKGSGQLNSPLHF; V: TRBV7-8
CDR3: CASSSYSYEQYF; V: TRBV7-9
CDR3: CASSPRTSGGGTGELFF; V: TRBV7-2
CDR3: CASSPEPLRVRSAEQYF; V: TRBV5-4
CDR3: CASTTSGGITNEQFF; V: TRBV6-5
CDR3: CASSVETGGNSPLHF; V: TRBV9
CDR3: CASSLDPGQGLYEQYF; V: TRBV7-9
CDR3: CASSSSGGDSAEAFF; V: TRBV7-9
CDR3: CASSFDLPLSGGQPQHF; V: TRBV6-2/TRBV6-3